A single T cell receptor beta chain is shown here with its context. The PCR employed 60 Vbeta primers together with 13 Jbeta primers. TCRdb's copy holds only in-frame clones and misses some; the assay was immunoSEQ multiplex PCR. The profile shows over 85,000 clones, about 70% of them singletons. This specimen comes from a study of cytomegalovirus exposure and HLA in healthy donors. From germline, CDR1 is LNHDA and CDR2 SQIVND (reference sequence). Germline trimming cut 7 bases from V and 4 bases from J; bases unmatched to any gene: 7. The CDR3 consists of 15 residues. The sequenced material came from PBMCs. This rearrangement joins TRBV19 to TRBJ2-1; 10 nucleotides line up with TRBD1. This TCR was recovered from a man between 25 and 39 years old in good health and CMV-seronegative. CDR3 sequence (DNA): TGTGCCAGTACGGACGGACAGGGGGTTTACAATGAGCAGTTCTTC. It translates to CASTDGQGVYNEQFF.